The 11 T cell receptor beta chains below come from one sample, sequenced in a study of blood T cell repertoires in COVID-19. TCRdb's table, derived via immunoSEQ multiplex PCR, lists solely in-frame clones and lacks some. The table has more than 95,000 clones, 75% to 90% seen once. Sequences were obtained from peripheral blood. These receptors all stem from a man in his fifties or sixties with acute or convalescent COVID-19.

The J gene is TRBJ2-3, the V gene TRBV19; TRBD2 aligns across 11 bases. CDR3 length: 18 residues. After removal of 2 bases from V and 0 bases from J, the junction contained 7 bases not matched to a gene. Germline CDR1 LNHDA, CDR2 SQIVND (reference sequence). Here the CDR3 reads CASSINLLAGVSTDTQYF. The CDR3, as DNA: TGTGCCAGTAGTATAAATCTACTAGCGGGGGTAAGCACAGATACGCAGTATTTT.

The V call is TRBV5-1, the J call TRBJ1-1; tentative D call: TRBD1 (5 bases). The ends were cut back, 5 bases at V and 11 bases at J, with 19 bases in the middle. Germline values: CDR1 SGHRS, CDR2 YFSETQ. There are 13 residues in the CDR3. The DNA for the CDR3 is TGCGCCAGCAGACCCTCGACAGCTTTTCGGGCTTTCTTT. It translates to CASRPSTAFRAFF.

The CDR3 sequence: CASSLELPLDTQYF. CDR3 DNA: TGTGCCAGCAGCTTAGAACTACCCTTGGATACGCAGTATTTT. The chain has TRBV7-9 and TRBJ2-3; D is unclear. The germline V gene has CDR1 SEHNR and CDR2 FQNEAQ (reference sequence). V was shortened by 1 base and J by 6 bases, with 11 bases between the two germline ends. The CDR3 spans 14 residues.

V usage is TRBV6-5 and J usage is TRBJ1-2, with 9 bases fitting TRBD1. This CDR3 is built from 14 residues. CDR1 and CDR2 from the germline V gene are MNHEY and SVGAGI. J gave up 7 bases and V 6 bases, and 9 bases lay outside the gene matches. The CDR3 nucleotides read TGTGCCAGCAGGAAGACAGGGGGACCCTCTGGCTACACCTTC. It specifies CASRKTGGPSGYTF.

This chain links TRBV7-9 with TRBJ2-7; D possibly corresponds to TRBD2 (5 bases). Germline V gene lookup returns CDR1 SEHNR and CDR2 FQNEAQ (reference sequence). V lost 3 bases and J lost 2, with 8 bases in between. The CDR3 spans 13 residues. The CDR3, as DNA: TGTGCCAGCAGCTTTACGGAGGCCTACGAGCAGTACTTC. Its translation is CASSFTEAYEQYF.

CDR3 residues: CATSDSTGSSYNEQFF. The CDR3 nucleotides are TGTGCCACCAGTGATTCGACAGGGAGCTCCTACAATGAGCAGTTCTTC. This chain connects TRBV24-1 to TRBJ2-1; 7 bases match TRBD1. The V gene end was trimmed by 2 bases and the J gene end by 0 bases; junction bases not matched to a gene: 3. Per the germline V gene, CDR1 is KGHDR and CDR2 is SFDVKD. The CDR3 has 16 residues.

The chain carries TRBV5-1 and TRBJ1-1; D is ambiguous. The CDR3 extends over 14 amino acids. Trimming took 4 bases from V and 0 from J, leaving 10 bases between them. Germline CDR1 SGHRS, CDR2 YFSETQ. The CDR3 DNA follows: TGCGCCAGCAGCGAGGCCACGATGAACACTGAAGCTTTCTTT. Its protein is CASSEATMNTEAFF.

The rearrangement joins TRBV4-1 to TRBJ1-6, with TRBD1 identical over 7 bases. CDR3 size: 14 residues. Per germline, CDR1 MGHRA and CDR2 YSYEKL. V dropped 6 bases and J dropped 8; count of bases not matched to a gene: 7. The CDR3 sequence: CASSDRVADSPLHF. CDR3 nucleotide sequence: TGCGCCAGCAGTGACAGGGTGGCGGATTCACCCCTCCACTTT.

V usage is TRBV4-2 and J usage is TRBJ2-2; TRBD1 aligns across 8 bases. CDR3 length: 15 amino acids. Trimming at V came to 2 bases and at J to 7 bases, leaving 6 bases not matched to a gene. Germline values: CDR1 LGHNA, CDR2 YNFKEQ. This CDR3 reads CASSQQQGEDGELFF. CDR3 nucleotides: TGTGCCAGCAGCCAACAACAGGGGGAAGACGGGGAGCTGTTTTTT.

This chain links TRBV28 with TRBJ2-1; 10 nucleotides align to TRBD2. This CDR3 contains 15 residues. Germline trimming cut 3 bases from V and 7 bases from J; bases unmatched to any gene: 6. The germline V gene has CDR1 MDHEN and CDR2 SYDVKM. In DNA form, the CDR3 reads TGTGCCAGCAGTTTTTTCAGTAGCGGGAGGAATGAGCAGTTCTTC. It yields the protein CASSFFSSGRNEQFF.

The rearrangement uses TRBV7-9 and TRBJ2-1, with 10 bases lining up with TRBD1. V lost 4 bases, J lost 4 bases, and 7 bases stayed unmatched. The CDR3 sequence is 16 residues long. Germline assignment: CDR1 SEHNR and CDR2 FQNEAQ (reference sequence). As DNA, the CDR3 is TGTGCCAGCAGCTCGACCGGGACAGGGGTTTACAATGAGCAGTTCTTC. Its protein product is CASSSTGTGVYNEQFF.